The 7 T cell receptor beta chains below come from one sample, sequenced in a study of blood T cell repertoires in COVID-19. Generated by immunoSEQ multiplex PCR, the TCRdb table keeps only in-frame clones and is missing some. The sample yields around 100,000 clones, around 86% seen once. The material sequenced was peripheral blood. The receptors were sampled from a man aged 40-50 years with acute or convalescent COVID-19.

The chain recombines TRBV11-2 with TRBJ2-1, with D hard to call. The V end lost 7 bases, the J end lost 3 bases, and 13 bases lay between the germline ends. The CDR3 runs 14 residues. Germline lookup yields CDR1 SGHAT and CDR2 FQNNGV. The CDR3 spells CASTRGANYNEQFF. CDR3 in DNA: TGTGCCAGCACACGCGGCGCCAACTACAATGAGCAGTTCTTC.

This chain links TRBV11-3 with TRBJ2-7; D is perhaps TRBD1 (5 bases). The CDR3 runs 13 residues. V was trimmed by 3 bases and J by 3 bases, leaving 9 bases between them. The germline V gene has CDR1 SGHNT and CDR2 YENEEA. The CDR3 DNA sequence: TGTGCCAGCAGCTTCGGACACCTCTACGAGCAGTACTTC. The encoded protein is CASSFGHLYEQYF.

The chain carries TRBV5-5 and TRBJ1-5; D not resolved. The ends were cut back, 3 bases at V and 6 bases at J, with 10 bases in the middle. CDR3 length equals 13 residues. Germline values: CDR1 SGHKS, CDR2 YYEKEE (reference sequence). In DNA form, the CDR3 reads TGTGCCAGCAGCTCTCTATCGGGTCAGCCCCAGCATTTT. Amino acid sequence: CASSSLSGQPQHF.

This clone was picked up one time. This chain uses TRBV5-6 with TRBJ2-5; D may be TRBD1 (6 bases). This CDR3 region has 14 residues. The ends were cut back, 0 bases at V and 5 bases at J, with 11 bases in the middle. The germline V gene encodes CDR1 SGHDT and CDR2 YYEEEE. The CDR3 DNA reads as TGTGCCAGCAGCTTGGCCTCCAGGGGCGAGACCCAGTACTTC. It specifies CASSLASRGETQYF.

V is TRBV4-1 and J is TRBJ2-7; 10 positions agree with TRBD1. The germline CDR1 and CDR2 sequences are MGHRA and YSYEKL. The ends lost 4 bases at V and 3 bases at J; junction bases unmatched: 3. The CDR3 has 14 residues. The DNA of the CDR3 is TGCGCCAGCAGCCGAGGGACAGGGGACTACGAGCAGTACTTC. It is translated as CASSRGTGDYEQYF.

CDR3 bases: TGTGCCAGCCTAACAGGGGCGGCAATGAACACTGAAGCTTTCTTT. Its protein product is CASLTGAAMNTEAFF. V usage is TRBV6-5 and J usage is TRBJ1-1, with 7 bases that match TRBD1. The CDR3 contains 15 residues. Germline CDR1 MNHEY, CDR2 SVGAGI. With V trimmed by 8 bases and J by 0 bases, 9 bases remained unmatched.

The chain employs TRBV24-1 and TRBJ2-7, with D perhaps TRBD2 (5 bases). This CDR3 is 12 amino acids long. The germline gives CDR1 KGHDR, CDR2 SFDVKD. Trimming left V 4 bases short and J 8 bases short, with 11 bases between. CDR3 protein: CATSDPQTKQYF. In DNA, the CDR3 is TGTGCCACCAGTGACCCACAGACTAAGCAGTACTTC.